This TCR beta chain was found in a study of T cell responses to AZD1222 COVID-19 vaccine. The study, taken as a whole, reports: Females made up more of the donors, who were largely white British, and clonal diversity may have come out too low. Seropositivity was recorded at baseline in only 6 or 7 AZD1222 recipients. Spike-specific TCR repertoires showed rising breadth and depth after two AZD1222 doses. Unmutated regions of variants are reportedly targeted by nearly half of spike-specific TCRs.

Concerning this clone: Its matching antigen is unknown.

The CDR3 runs 15 residues. Trimming pared 6 bases from V and 6 bases from J, leaving 15 bases between. CDR1 and CDR2 from the germline V gene are MNHEY and SVGEGT. The data were produced by immunoSEQ multiplex PCR, yet TCRdb's version contains in-frame clones alone and is incomplete. The table includes about 76,000 clones, about 88% detected once. This sequence was found in an adult in good health. V gene TRBV6-2 or TRBV6-3 combines with J gene TRBJ1-6, with a possible D match to TRBD1 (6 bases). The material was peripheral blood, obtained on day 0 of AZD1222 vaccination. In DNA form, the CDR3 reads TGTGCCAGCAGCCAGGACAGCTTCTCTAATTCACCCCTCCACTTT. Translating gives CASSQDSFSNSPLHF.